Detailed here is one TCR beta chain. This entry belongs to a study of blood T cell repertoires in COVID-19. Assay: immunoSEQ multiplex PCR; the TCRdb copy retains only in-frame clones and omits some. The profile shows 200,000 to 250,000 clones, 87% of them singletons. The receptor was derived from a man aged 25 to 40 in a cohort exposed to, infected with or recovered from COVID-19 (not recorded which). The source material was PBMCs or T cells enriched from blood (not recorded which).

The CDR3 region has the DNA TGTGCCAGCAGCGGACGGATACAATCGGGACAGGGTAGTGGCACCGGGGAGCTGTTTTTT. Translating it yields CASSGRIQSGQGSGTGELFF. The rearrangement uses TRBV9 and TRBJ2-2; 9 bases align to TRBD1. With V trimmed by 3 bases and J by 4 bases, 19 bases remained unmatched. The CDR3 is made up of 20 amino acids. Germline V gene lookup returns CDR1 SGDLS and CDR2 YYNGEE. The full variable domain, completed using reference TRBV9 and TRBJ2-2, is DSGVTQTPKHLITATGQRVTLRCSPRSGDLSVYWYQQSLDQGLQFLIQYYNGEERAKGNILERFSAQQFPDLHSELNLSSLELGDSALYFCASSGRIQSGQGSGTGELFFGEGSRLTVL.